A single sample is the source of the 24 T cell receptor beta chains below, sequenced in a study of shared clonotypes between healthy human individuals. Sequencing was performed with immunoSEQ multiplex PCR; in TCRdb, only in-frame clones are kept and a portion is missing. The sample comprises around 750,000 clones, around 72% of which are singletons, and approximately 1.8% rests with the top ten. Sequenced: memory CD4+ T cells sorted from blood. Stated subset: CD45RA-negative fraction. The receptors come from a young woman in good health.

The rearrangement uses TRBV5-1 and TRBJ1-3; D is perhaps TRBD1 (5 bases). Germline V CDR1 and CDR2: SGHRS, YFSETQ. CDR3 length: 13 residues. Trimming pared 0 bases from V and 7 bases from J, leaving 8 bases between. For the CDR3, the DNA is TGCGCCAGCAGCTTGGAGGGGAAGAACACCATATATTTT. Protein product: CASSLEGKNTIYF.

The chain has TRBV6-6 and TRBJ2-7; D tentatively reads TRBD1 or TRBD2 (5 bases each). The CDR3 extends over 15 amino acids. V gave up 6 bases and J gave up 5 bases, with 20 bases separating them. CDR1 is MNHNY and CDR2 is SVGAGI in the germline V gene (reference sequence). CDR3 sequence (DNA): TGTGCCAGCAGCCATAGCCCAAGGGGAGACAACGAGCAGTACTTC. This codes for CASSHSPRGDNEQYF.

CDR3 bases: TGTGCCAGCAGCCCTCTCCCGGGAGATACGCAGTATTTT. Translating gives CASSPLPGDTQYF. The V gene is TRBV27, the J gene TRBJ2-3; no clear D gene. V lost 6 bases and J lost 5, with 12 bases in between. This CDR3 is 13 amino acids long. Germline V CDR1 and CDR2: MNHEY, SMNVEV (reference sequence).

CDR3 amino acids: CASSRDRGGYTF. In DNA, the CDR3 is TGCGCCAGCAGCAGGGACAGGGGAGGCTACACCTTC. V and J are TRBV5-1 and TRBJ1-2; TRBD1 agrees at 10 bases. The germline CDR1 and CDR2 sequences are SGHRS and YFSETQ. J lost 8 bases, V lost 4 bases, and 2 bases had no gene match. CDR3 length: 12 residues.

This clone showed up just once. The chain combines TRBV29-1 with TRBJ2-3; D may be TRBD1 (6 bases). Deletions cut 7 bases from V and 3 bases from J, with 8 bases between. The CDR3 runs to 11 residues. Germline V gene lookup returns CDR1 SQVTM and CDR2 ANQGSEA. The CDR3 here is CSGGTTDTQYF. The CDR3 nucleotides are TGCAGCGGGGGGACAACAGATACGCAGTATTTT.

The rearrangement joins TRBV15 to TRBJ2-2; 8 positions match TRBD1. Germline V gene data show CDR1 as LNHNV and CDR2 as YYDKDF (reference sequence). The CDR3 covers 16 residues. V was clipped by 0 bases and J by 7 bases; unmatched bases: 7. CDR3 bases: TGTGCCACCAGCAGAGATCCGGGACAGGCACACGGGGAGCTGTTTTTT. This encodes CATSRDPGQAHGELFF.

As for this clone: In the same sample, other DNA sequences code for this CDR3. This chain uses TRBV7-9 with TRBJ2-5; unclear D gene. The CDR3 runs 13 residues. V was clipped by 1 base and J by 0 bases, with 3 bases between them. Germline lookup yields CDR1 SEHNR and CDR2 FQNEAQ (reference sequence). The CDR3 nucleotides read TGTGCCAGCAGCTTAGGCAACCAAGAGACCCAGTACTTC. Translated: CASSLGNQETQYF. Drawing the rest from reference TRBV7-9 and TRBJ2-5, the complete variable domain is DTGVSQNPRHKITKRGQNVTFRCDPISEHNRLYWYRQTLGQGPEFLTYFQNEAQLEKSRLLSDRFSAERPKGSFSTLEIQRTEQGDSAMYLCASSLGNQETQYFGPGTRLLVL.

This clone was observed a handful of times. Other DNA sequences in this specimen translate into the identical CDR3. This chain connects TRBV19 to TRBJ1-5; D unresolved. This CDR3 region has 12 residues. The V and J ends lost 5 bases and 0 bases respectively, with 2 bases between them. Germline V CDR1 and CDR2: LNHDA, SQIVND (reference sequence). CDR3 DNA sequence: TGTGCCAGTAGTTTTAGCAATCAGCCCCAGCATTTT. Translation gives CASSFSNQPQHF. Complete variable domain (other parts from reference TRBV19 and TRBJ1-5): DGGITQSPKYLFRKEGQNVTLSCEQNLNHDAMYWYRQDPGQGLRLIYYSQIVNDFQKGDIAEGYSVSREKKESFPLTVTSAQKNPTAFYLCASSFSNQPQHFGDGTRLSIL.

The rearrangement joins TRBV2 to TRBJ1-1; D is unclear. The CDR3 is made up of 13 amino acids. The germline gives CDR1 SNHLY, CDR2 FYNNEI. Trimming shortened V by 5 bases and J by 3 bases, and 10 bases separated the two germline ends. This CDR3 reads CASSSGRDTEAFF. The CDR3 bases are TGTGCCAGCAGTTCAGGTAGGGACACTGAAGCTTTCTTT.

This clone has more than one count but fewer than ten. CDR3: CSVGQGSGGDEQYF. In nucleotides, the CDR3 is TGCAGCGTTGGACAGGGAAGTGGGGGGGACGAGCAGTACTTC. J is TRBJ2-7 and V is TRBV29-1, with D tentatively TRBD1 or TRBD2 (7 bases each). Germline V gene sequence: CDR1 SQVTM, CDR2 ANQGSEA. V was cut by 4 bases and J by 5 bases, with 18 bases left in between. The CDR3 is 14 amino acids.

CDR3 coding DNA: TGTGCCAGCAGTGCCTCGAGGCTTCAAGAGACCCAGTACTTC. This encodes CASSASRLQETQYF. The chain uses TRBV27 and TRBJ2-5; D is unclear. CDR3 length: 14 residues. V was shortened by 5 bases and J by 2 bases, with 12 bases between the two germline ends. CDR1 and CDR2 from the germline V gene are MNHEY and SMNVEV (reference sequence).

The genes are TRBV2 and TRBJ1-2; tentative D call: TRBD1 (6 bases). The V gene's germline CDR1 is SNHLY and CDR2 FYNNEI. This CDR3 contains 14 residues. V lost 6 bases to trimming and J lost 5 bases, with 16 bases between them. For the CDR3, the DNA is TGTGCCAGCAGATCGGACAGTCAAAATTATGGCTACACCTTC. This sequence encodes CASRSDSQNYGYTF.

The sample holds one count of this clone. The gene calls are TRBV5-4 and TRBJ2-5; D ambiguous. Between the trimmed V and J ends, which lost 0 bases and 6 bases, there was a span of 3 bases. There are 11 residues in the CDR3. Germline CDR1 and CDR2: SGHNT and YYREEE (reference sequence). CDR3 coding DNA: TGTGCCAGCAGCTTGGGACAGACCCAGTACTTC. It encodes CASSLGQTQYF.

The chain recombines TRBV7-9 with TRBJ2-7, with TRBD1 matching over 9 bases. The CDR3 loop spans 13 amino acids. The V gene end was trimmed by 1 base and the J gene end by 7 bases; junction bases not matched to a gene: 2. Germline V lookup: CDR1 SEHNR, CDR2 FQNEAQ (reference sequence). The CDR3 spells CASSLGQGEEQYF. CDR3 DNA: TGTGCCAGCAGCTTAGGACAGGGGGAAGAGCAGTACTTC.

This chain uses TRBV9 with TRBJ1-2, with 9 positions matching TRBD1. The CDR3 length is 13 residues. Losses at the gene ends were 5 bases for V and 8 bases for J; bases not matched to a gene: 7. CDR1 is SGDLS, CDR2 YYNGEE, per germline. The CDR3, as DNA: TGTGCCAGCAGGAAGACAGGGGGAAGCGGCTACACCTTC. Protein: CASRKTGGSGYTF.

For this clone: One end of the junction is discordant with germline, which a read error may explain. V gene TRBV19 combines with J gene TRBJ1-2; no clear D gene. This CDR3 has 13 amino acids. Per the germline V gene, CDR1 is LNHDA and CDR2 is SQIVND (reference sequence). The CDR3 DNA reads TGTGCCAGTAGTTTAGATTTCCTCTATGGCTACACCTTC. Protein: CASSLDFLYGYTF. The entire variable domain, with the rest obtained from reference TRBV19 and TRBJ1-2, is as follows: DGGITQSPKYLFRKEGQNVTLSCEQNLNHDAMYWYRQDPGQGLRLIYYSQIVNDFQKGDIAEGYSVSREKKESFPLTVTSAQKNPTAFYLCASSLDFLYGYTFGSGTRLTVV.

V usage is TRBV18 and J usage is TRBJ1-2; 7 bases map to TRBD1. The V gene end was trimmed by 2 bases and the J gene end by 6 bases; junction bases not matched to a gene: 12. The CDR3 contains 16 residues. Per germline, CDR1 KGHSH and CDR2 LQKENI. The CDR3 region is CASSPVTGLSSNGYTF. The CDR3 coding sequence is TGTGCCAGCTCACCAGTGACAGGGCTCTCCTCGAATGGCTACACCTTC. The variable domain in full, completed from reference TRBV18 and TRBJ1-2, reads NAGVMQNPRHLVRRRGQEARLRCSPMKGHSHVYWYRQLPEEGLKFMVYLQKENIIDESGMPKERFSAEFPKEGPSILRIQQVVRGDSAAYFCASSPVTGLSSNGYTFGSGTRLTVV.

The chain carries TRBV6-1 and TRBJ2-7; D gene unclear. The V and J ends lost 8 bases and 2 bases respectively, with 13 bases between them. In germline, CDR1 is MNHNS, CDR2 SASEGT. The CDR3 extends over 13 amino acids. The CDR3 coding sequence is TGTGCCAGCGGGGTAGGGCAGGCCTACGAGCAGTACTTC. Translated, it gives CASGVGQAYEQYF.

The chain recombines TRBV6-6 with TRBJ2-7; D unresolved. The germline V gene encodes CDR1 MNHNY and CDR2 SVGAGI (reference sequence). Trimming removed 0 bases at V and 0 bases at J, with 9 bases between. CDR3 length: 15 amino acids. The CDR3 DNA reads as TGTGCCAGCAGTTACTCCTTTTGGAGCTCCTACGAGCAGTACTTC. This sequence encodes CASSYSFWSSYEQYF.

The rearrangement links TRBV28 to TRBJ1-2, with D uncertain. The V and J ends lost 7 bases and 3 bases respectively, with 9 bases between them. The CDR3 has 12 amino acids. Germline values: CDR1 MDHEN, CDR2 SYDVKM. Here the CDR3 DNA reads TGTGCCAGCAATCTCCCTTACTATGGCTACACCTTC. This gives the protein CASNLPYYGYTF.

V gene TRBV5-6 combines with J gene TRBJ1-5, with D hard to call. The CDR3 covers 16 residues. Trimming took off 4 bases at V and 1 base at J, with 15 bases between the two ends. Germline V lookup: CDR1 SGHDT, CDR2 YYEEEE. Here the CDR3 reads CASSLAGHRSNQPQHF. Here the CDR3 DNA reads TGTGCCAGCAGCCTTGCCGGTCATCGGAGCAATCAGCCCCAGCATTTT.

This clone was observed once. A far larger clone is off by one base, so a read error is likely. The chain carries TRBV19 and TRBJ2-1; the D gene is possibly TRBD1 (5 bases). V was trimmed by 8 bases and J by 9 bases, leaving 20 bases between them. Per germline, CDR1 LNHDA and CDR2 SQIVND (reference sequence). The CDR3 runs to 14 residues. CDR3 coding DNA: TGTGCCAGTGGTACCGGGCCGCAGGGTCCTGAGCAGTTCTTC. This codes for CASGTGPQGPEQFF.

J is TRBJ2-1 and V is TRBV19, with 11 positions matching TRBD2. Germline V gene sequence: CDR1 LNHDA, CDR2 SQIVND (reference sequence). This CDR3 has 15 amino acids. J was trimmed by 8 bases and V by 0 bases; bases with no gene match: 3. The CDR3 reads CASSIETSGRHEQFF. The CDR3 bases are TGTGCCAGTAGTATAGAAACTAGCGGGAGACATGAGCAGTTCTTC.

The chain employs TRBV6-5 and TRBJ1-1; the match to TRBD1 covers 7 bases. V was clipped by 4 bases and J by 0 bases; unmatched bases: 8. The CDR3 has 16 residues. CDR1 is MNHEY and CDR2 is SVGAGI in the germline V gene. CDR3 coding DNA: TGTGCCAGCAGTTCGCCTGCCGGGACAGTGAACACTGAAGCTTTCTTT. This codes for CASSSPAGTVNTEAFF.